This TCR beta chain originates from a study of graft-versus-host responses after intestinal transplantation (dated by TCRdb to the early 2020s). At the level of the whole study: The transplants that recipients received were multivisceral, liver-intestinal, or isolated intestinal. The cohort enrolled some 24 intestinal transplant recipients, one of whom was a retransplant, and a few patients without pretransplant specimens were excluded. Rather than going through the commercial service, samples from a few later patients were sequenced in-house on an Illumina MiSeq and processed with MiXCR. Every recipient was given anti-thymocyte globulin induction, then maintenance tacrolimus and steroids for about three years. A peak of at least 4% donor T cells among recipient peripheral blood mononuclear cells was the definition used for donor T cell macrochimerism. Alloreactive clones were identified by sequencing pre-transplant mixed lymphocyte reaction products and comparing them with unstimulated pre-transplant donor and recipient T cells. Bulk TCR-beta CDR3 sequencing was used to track graft-versus-host and host-versus-graft alloreactive T cell clones in the graft, circulation and bone marrow after intestinal transplantation.

General findings and caveats noted by the study authors: High GvH to HvG T cell clonal ratios were observed in the allografts of patients with donor T cell macrochimerism. Peak levels of circulating GvH clones were associated with declines in HvG clones early after transplant. GvH clones were detected in recipient bone marrow, and some appeared earlier in ileal mucosa or blood, consistent with an intestinal mucosal origin. The relatively low number and heterogeneity of intestinal transplant patients limited the conclusions.

From its cysteine to its phenylalanine, the CDR3 spans 15 amino acids. Just the 45-base CDR3 DNA is kept, in frame starting at base 1. Clipping removes 0 bases from V and 2 bases from J, with 1 as the unmatched junction base count. As encoded in the germline V gene, CDR1 is MRHNA while CDR2 is SNTAGT. The time point label corresponds to: cells obtained before transplantation from donor or recipient. CD3+CD4+ and CD3+CD8+ populations were FACS-sorted from unstimulated pre-transplant donor and recipient cells taken from spleen or lymph nodes. This clone was observed a handful of times. Its antigen has not been determined. The sample holds no much larger clone one base away, and base qualities are not on file. The library was generated by the immunoSEQ multiplex PCR assay. For most patients, genomic DNA was isolated with the Qiagen DNeasy Blood and Tissue Kit and shipped frozen to Adaptive Biotechnologies for TCR sequencing. For most patients, high-throughput TCR-beta CDR3 sequencing of genomic DNA was performed by Adaptive Biotechnologies. Processing in the source paper ran as follows. Adaptive's ImmunoSEQ software was the source of the TCR sequencing data for 18 patients, while three other patients were processed with MiXCR and VDJtools. CD4 versus CD8 sorting errors were corrected by removing sequences found in both subsets at a frequency ratio below 5:1. CDR3 nucleotide sequences shared between donor and recipient were removed because their origin could not be assigned. To be classed as alloreactive, a clone needed at least 2-fold expansion over unstimulated cells and a minimum CFSE-low frequency of 0.002% (template counts) or 0.001% (read counts). Clones were considered mappable if detected in sequenced pre-transplant spleen, lymph node, or MLR CFSE-low populations of the donor or recipient. Cumulative frequency of alloreactive clones was calculated as a percentage of all sequences weighted by copy number. Imported from immuneACCESS, the table was reduced by TCRdb to in-frame sequences with V and J called. These copies leave out some clones; in studies compared against another copy, an unresolved V gene accounts for under half, and the cause of the remainder is not known. The D gene and trimming were derived from the DNA, and the V and J assignments and clone size from that table. This sample gives approximately 75,000 clones in total; around 90% of them show up just once. Roughly 4% of the sample lies in the top ten.

The sequencing used unstimulated CD8+ T cells sorted from spleen or lymph node cells, collected before transplant. This receptor was identified in a human donor who was the organ donor for an intestinal transplant. Recombination linked TRBV6-4 to TRBJ2-3; 8 bases in between match TRBD2. The nucleotide sequence is TGTGCCAGCAGTGACTCGCGGGGGGCCACAGATACGCAGTATTTT. Its protein product is CASSDSRGATDTQYF.